This T cell receptor beta chain appears in the sequencing data of a study of monozygotic twins with inflammatory bowel disease (dated by TCRdb to about 2019). Broadly, across the study: In total, about 30 monozygotic twin pairs made up the full study: 19 Danish pairs, all IBD-discordant, plus nine German pairs, of which four were IBD-concordant and five were IBD-discordant. The search for disease-associated traits relied mainly on comparing IBD patients with their genetically identical healthy co-twins within discordant pairs. Each individual had, on average, about 151 000 unique TCRalpha sequences and 181 000 unique TCRbeta sequences available for analysis. General study outcomes and caveats: Measured by the inverse Simpson index, TCRbeta repertoire diversity was lower in IBD patients than in their healthy co-twins. No single strong signal or clonotype linked to IBD turned up in the results, so the idea that one exists was not supported. Background noise and inter-individual variability may have been introduced into the repertoires by the differing immunosuppressive treatments among patients. Compared with healthy twins, IBD patients had fewer clonotypes in common with other individuals, a difference most pronounced in patients showing signs of disease activity. Distinction between different T cell subtypes could not be achieved in the analysis. Repertoire similarity did not differ between concordant and discordant twins, which could be due to limited statistical power.

The library was built by means of 5' RACE. Each TCR library was prepared from about 4,000 ng of total RNA. cDNA was synthesized with SMARTScribe reverse transcriptase in eight separate reactions per sample. Unique molecular identifiers containing a 6-nucleotide sample barcode were introduced through template switching during cDNA synthesis. TCRalpha and TCRbeta cDNA was amplified in two nested PCRs of around 15 and 10 cycles, and bead purification was carried out after each PCR. Before amplification, the cDNA was treated with uracil DNA-glycosylase and purified using the QIAquick PCR purification kit. The second PCR was the step at which Illumina TruSeq-compatible adapters and sample-specific barcodes were added. TapeStation and Qubit were used to check library quality and concentration, and about 4.5 ng of each library was pooled. The pooled libraries were sequenced with 2 x 100 bp reads and custom sequencing primers on an Illumina HiSeq2500 single-index Rapid Run. The published analysis was carried out like this. UMI-based consensus assembly with MiGEC version 1.2.6 was used to correct PCR and sequencing errors. MiXCR version 2.1.1 was used to carry out V(D)J alignment, clonotype assembly and CDR3 extraction. To normalise gene usage, clonotype sharing and MAIT/NKT TCR abundance, the analysis used the top 1000, 10 000 and 20 000 clonotypes per sample. Diversity was computed as the inverse Simpson index with the vegan R package after downsampling to 27 000 UMIs. Statistical testing used paired Mann-Whitney U tests on the discordant twin pairs and applied Benjamini-Hochberg correction for multiple testing. Based on TCRdb reprocessing of the reads, there is one entry per CDR3 protein sequence, and DNA is missing. It is TCRdb's table, rather than the study itself, that gives the V and J calls and clone size. The sample table holds about 160,000 distinct CDR3 sequences. 2.8% of the sample comes from the top ten.

From each donor, a roughly 2.7 ml peripheral blood sample was collected into PAXgene tubes and kept at -80 degrees C. Without any T cell sorting, total RNA was extracted from whole blood using the PAXgene blood miRNA kit on an automated QIAcube. Peripheral blood from monozygotic twin pairs, either concordant or discordant for inflammatory bowel disease, underwent deep TCRalpha and TCRbeta repertoire profiling that used unique molecular barcoding. Smoking habits were recorded for all twin pairs, and individuals were classified as current, former or never smokers. As for this clonotype: The antigen it binds to is not known.

CDR1 and CDR2 (SEHNR, FQNEAQ) derive from the germline V gene (reference sequence). The CDR3 sequence holds 14 residues, the cysteine and phenylalanine included. Only the protein is available. The sequenced sample consisted of blood. This receptor chain uses TRBV7-9 and TRBJ1-1; checking the TCRdb D call of TRBD1 is not possible without DNA. The receptor was derived from a human donor with ulcerative colitis or Crohn's disease, or a healthy co-twin of an affected twin (not recorded which). The CDR3 region reads CASSADRGRPEAFF.